This T cell receptor (beta chain) was captured by sequencing in a study of PD-1 blockade in classical Hodgkin lymphoma. Study observations and caveats: Nothing has yet pinned down what causes the repertoire differences, possibly disease activity or prior therapy.

Concerning this clone: The target antigen is unknown.

Time point defined: newly diagnosed, previously untreated cHL patient sample. Magnetic negative selection was used to purify CD4+ T cells from PBMCs that had been thawed. Measured with immunoSEQ multiplex PCR; TCRdb has only the in-frame clones, and not every one. Here the sample spans fewer than 20,000 clones, 92% being singletons. Germline V gives CDR1 GTSNPN, CDR2 SVGIG (reference sequence). The CDR3 has 15 residues. V dropped 3 bases and J dropped 3 bases, with 18 bases sitting between them. The sequence derives from a human donor with classical Hodgkin lymphoma. V gene TRBV30 combines with J gene TRBJ2-7; the D is unclear. Input material: CD4+ T cells from blood. The CDR3 DNA sequence: TGTGCCTGGAGGCCTAGAGTGCTCCCCGTCTACGAGCAGTACTTC. Amino acids: CAWRPRVLPVYEQYF.